This TCR beta chain stems from a study of CD8+ T cells in alopecia areata (dated by TCRdb to 2016 to 2019). Some background on the complete study: The treated patients, all with moderate-to-severe alopecia areata, were enrolled in an open-label pilot trial of oral tofacitinib given at 5 to 10 mg twice daily. For the treated patients, the SALT score, which quantifies what percentage of scalp surface area is affected, served as the measure of disease severity. High-throughput TCRbeta sequencing was used to examine T cell clonal expansion in alopecia areata in both the C3H/HeJ mouse model and human patients. RNA came from the PAXgene miRNA kit for fixed scalp, the miRNeasy kit for PBMCs, and the RNeasy kit for mouse skin. Tofacitinib-treated patients had biopsies at baseline and at 4 and 24 weeks of treatment, with a later scalp biopsy in several patients. TCRbeta CDR3 regions were amplified by immunoSEQ multiplex PCR using 35 Vbeta forward and 13 Jbeta reverse primers. Clonality in the scalp was compared among normal scalp (n=4), patchy alopecia areata scalp (n=8), and alopecia totalis/universalis scalp (n=8). Patients stayed on tofacitinib for 6 to 18 months and then had 6 months of follow-up off drug so that delayed response and recurrence could be assessed. Scalp tissue and sorted CD4+ and CD8+ peripheral blood T cells from patchy and totalis/universalis alopecia areata patients and from healthy controls were covered by human TCRbeta sequencing. Broader findings and caveats from the paper: Unlike mouse skin, where gammadelta T cells dominate, normal human skin contains resident alphabeta T cells that get sequenced too, which complicates analysis of the scalp TCR repertoire. TCR sequences shared between patients were less clear than in mice, possibly partly because of HLA diversity in the patient population. With tofacitinib, both scalp clonality and the number of expanded CD8+ clones among the top 100 scalp clones went down significantly. Higher clonality and more expanded CD8+ clones were observed in lesional scalp than in normal scalp, particularly in alopecia totalis/universalis, a finding suggestive of antigenic drive. Because the treated cohort was small and had just a single nonresponder, larger studies are needed to establish links between baseline CD8+ expansion and response. Many expanded lesional clones persisted in scalp and blood during tofacitinib treatment, which may partly explain relapse after stopping treatment.

Library preparation employed the immunoSEQ multiplex PCR assay. RNA was extracted from all samples and reverse transcribed into cDNA as template for TCR sequencing. First-strand cDNA was synthesized with SuperScript III using a 2:1 mix of oligo-dT and random hexamers. A synthetic immune receptor repertoire was used to assess amplification bias, and residual bias was removed computationally. On the study's bioinformatics: Raw reads were preprocessed to remove errors, and CDR3 was defined by IMGT conventions from the conserved cysteine to phenylalanine. Clonality was computed by normalizing Shannon entropy by log2 of the number of productive unique TCRs and subtracting the result from 1. Whether each scalp clone was CD4 or CD8 was inferred by checking scalp TCRbeta sequences against the CD4 and CD8 repertoires from sorted blood. The table was pulled from immuneACCESS by TCRdb, which kept in-frame rearrangements only. Such tables lose some clones; where checked, under half of the loss comes from unresolved V genes, and the rest has no known cause. The V and J calls and clone size come from that table; D and trimming were worked out from the DNA. In all, the sample holds 75,000 to 100,000 clones, and around 71% of those were seen once. The ten biggest clones cover around 16% of the sample.

The germline V gene specifies LGHNA as CDR1 and YSLEER as CDR2. The CDR3 covers 17 residues, taking in both the cysteine and the phenylalanine. Just CDR3 DNA is preserved here, 51 bases in frame from base 1. Between the V and J ends, shortened by 1 base and 2 bases respectively, the junction contains 17 bases. Comments on this clone: Its antigen is still unknown. The input lacks base qualities; no much larger clone sits a single base away.

The intended sense of this specimen's treatment or condition label: oral pan-JAK inhibitor, 5-10 mg twice daily. Peripheral blood and lesional scalp punch biopsies were obtained from patients with alopecia areata. PBMCs were isolated by density centrifugation and stained for CD3, CD4 and CD8, and CD4+ and CD8+ T cells were sorted on a FACSAria. Specimen: CD8+ T cells sorted from blood, collected around week 44, from a patient treated with tofacitinib. The source is a human donor with alopecia areata. The sequence links TRBV4-3 to TRBJ2-5; no D segment can be confidently identified. The nucleotide sequence is TGCGCCAGCAGCCAAGGACGGCAGGCAGCAAATCAAGAGACCCAGTACTTC. It translates to CASSQGRQAANQETQYF.